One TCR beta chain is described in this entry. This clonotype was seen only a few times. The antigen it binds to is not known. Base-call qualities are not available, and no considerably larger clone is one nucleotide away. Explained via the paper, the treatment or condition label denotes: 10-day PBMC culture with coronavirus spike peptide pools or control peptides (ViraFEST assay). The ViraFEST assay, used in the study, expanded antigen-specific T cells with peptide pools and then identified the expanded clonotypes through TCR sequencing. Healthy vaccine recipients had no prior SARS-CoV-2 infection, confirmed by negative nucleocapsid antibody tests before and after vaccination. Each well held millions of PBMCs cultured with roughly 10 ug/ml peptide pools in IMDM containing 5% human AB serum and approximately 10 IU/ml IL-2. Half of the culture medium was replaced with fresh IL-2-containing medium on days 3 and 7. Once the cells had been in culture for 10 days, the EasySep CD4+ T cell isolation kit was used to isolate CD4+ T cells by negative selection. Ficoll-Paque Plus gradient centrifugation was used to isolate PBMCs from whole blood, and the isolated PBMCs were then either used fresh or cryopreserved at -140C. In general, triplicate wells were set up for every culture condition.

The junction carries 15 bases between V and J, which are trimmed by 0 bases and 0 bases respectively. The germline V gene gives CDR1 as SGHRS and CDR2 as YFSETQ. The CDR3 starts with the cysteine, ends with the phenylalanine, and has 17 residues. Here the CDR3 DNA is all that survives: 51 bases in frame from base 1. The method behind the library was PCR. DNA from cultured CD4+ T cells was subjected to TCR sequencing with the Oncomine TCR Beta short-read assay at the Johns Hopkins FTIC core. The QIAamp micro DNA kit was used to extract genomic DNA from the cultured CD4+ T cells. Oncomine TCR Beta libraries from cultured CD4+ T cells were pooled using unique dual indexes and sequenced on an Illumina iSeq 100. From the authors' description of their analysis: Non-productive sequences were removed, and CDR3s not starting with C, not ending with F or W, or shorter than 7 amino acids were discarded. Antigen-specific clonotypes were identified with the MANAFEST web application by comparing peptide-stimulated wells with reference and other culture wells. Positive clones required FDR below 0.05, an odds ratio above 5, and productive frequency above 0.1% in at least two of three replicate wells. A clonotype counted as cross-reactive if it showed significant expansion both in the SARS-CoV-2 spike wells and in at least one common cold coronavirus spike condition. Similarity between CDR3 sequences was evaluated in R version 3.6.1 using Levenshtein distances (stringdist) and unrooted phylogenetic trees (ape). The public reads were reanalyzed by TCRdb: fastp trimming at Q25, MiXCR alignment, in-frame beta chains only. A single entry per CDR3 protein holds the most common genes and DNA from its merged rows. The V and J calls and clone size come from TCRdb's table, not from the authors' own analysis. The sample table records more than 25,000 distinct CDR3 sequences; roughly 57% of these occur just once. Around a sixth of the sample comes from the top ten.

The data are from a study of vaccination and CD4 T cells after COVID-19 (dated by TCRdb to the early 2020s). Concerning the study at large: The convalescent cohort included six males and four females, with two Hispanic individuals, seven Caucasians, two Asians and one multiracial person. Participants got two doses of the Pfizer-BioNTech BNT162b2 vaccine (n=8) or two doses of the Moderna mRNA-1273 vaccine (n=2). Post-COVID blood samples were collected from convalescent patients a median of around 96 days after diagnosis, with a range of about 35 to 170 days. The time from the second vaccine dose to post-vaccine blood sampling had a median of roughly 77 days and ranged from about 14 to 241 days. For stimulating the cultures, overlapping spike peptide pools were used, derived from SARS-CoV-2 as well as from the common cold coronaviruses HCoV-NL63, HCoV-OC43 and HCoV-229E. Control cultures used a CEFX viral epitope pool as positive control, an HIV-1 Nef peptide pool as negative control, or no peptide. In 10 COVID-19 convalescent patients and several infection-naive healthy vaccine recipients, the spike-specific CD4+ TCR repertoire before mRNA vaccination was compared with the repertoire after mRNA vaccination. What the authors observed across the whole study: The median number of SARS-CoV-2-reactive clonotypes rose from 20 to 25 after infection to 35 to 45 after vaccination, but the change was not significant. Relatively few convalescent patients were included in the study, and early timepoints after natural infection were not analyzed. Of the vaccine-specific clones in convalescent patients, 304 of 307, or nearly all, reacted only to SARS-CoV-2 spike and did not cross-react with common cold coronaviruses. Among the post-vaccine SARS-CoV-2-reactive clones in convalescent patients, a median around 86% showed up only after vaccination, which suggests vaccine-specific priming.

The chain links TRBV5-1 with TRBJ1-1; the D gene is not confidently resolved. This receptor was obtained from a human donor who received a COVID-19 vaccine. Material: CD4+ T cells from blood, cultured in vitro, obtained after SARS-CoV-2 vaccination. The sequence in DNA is TGCGCCAGCAGCTTGGAGGTCCGGAGCCGAATGAACACTGAAGCTTTCTTT. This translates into CASSLEVRSRMNTEAFF.